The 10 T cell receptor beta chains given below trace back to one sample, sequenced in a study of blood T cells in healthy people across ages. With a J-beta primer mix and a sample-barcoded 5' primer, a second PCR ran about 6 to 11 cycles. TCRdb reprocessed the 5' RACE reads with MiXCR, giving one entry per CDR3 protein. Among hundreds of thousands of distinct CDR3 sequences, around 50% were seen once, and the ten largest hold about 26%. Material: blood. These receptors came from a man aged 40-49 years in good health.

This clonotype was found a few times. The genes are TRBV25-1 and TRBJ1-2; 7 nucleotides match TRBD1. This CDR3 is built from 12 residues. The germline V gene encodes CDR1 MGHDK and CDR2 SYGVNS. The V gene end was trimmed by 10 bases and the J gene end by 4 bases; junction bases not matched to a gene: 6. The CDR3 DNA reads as TGTGCCACAGGGGGGGAAGGCTATGGCTACACCTTC. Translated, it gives CATGGEGYGYTF.

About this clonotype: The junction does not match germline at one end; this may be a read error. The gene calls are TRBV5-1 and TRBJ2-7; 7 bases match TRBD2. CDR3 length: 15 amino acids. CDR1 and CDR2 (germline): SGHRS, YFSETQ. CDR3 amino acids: CASSLGLAETYEQYF. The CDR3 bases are TGTGCCAGCAGCTTAGGGCTAGCGGAGACCTACGAGCAGTACTTC.

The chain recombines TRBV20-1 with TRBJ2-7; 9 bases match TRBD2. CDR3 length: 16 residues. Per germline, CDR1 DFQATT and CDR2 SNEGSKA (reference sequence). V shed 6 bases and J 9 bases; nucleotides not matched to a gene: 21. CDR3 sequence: CSAPTPGASGNVGQYF. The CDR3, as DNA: TGCAGTGCGCCGACCCCAGGGGCTAGCGGGAATGTGGGGCAGTACTTC.

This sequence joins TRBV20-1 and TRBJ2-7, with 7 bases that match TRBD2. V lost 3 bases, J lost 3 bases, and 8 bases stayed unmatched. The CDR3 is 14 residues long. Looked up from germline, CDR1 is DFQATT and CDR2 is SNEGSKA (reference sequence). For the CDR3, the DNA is TGCAGTGCTAGTCGTCTAGCGGACGTCTACGAGCAGTACTTC. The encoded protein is CSASRLADVYEQYF.

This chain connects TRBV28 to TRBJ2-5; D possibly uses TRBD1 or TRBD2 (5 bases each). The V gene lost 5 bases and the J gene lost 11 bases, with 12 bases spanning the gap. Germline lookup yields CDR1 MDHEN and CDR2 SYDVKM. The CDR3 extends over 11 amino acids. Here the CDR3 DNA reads TGTGCCAGCAGTGCAATAGAGGGGCAGTACTTC. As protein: CASSAIEGQYF.

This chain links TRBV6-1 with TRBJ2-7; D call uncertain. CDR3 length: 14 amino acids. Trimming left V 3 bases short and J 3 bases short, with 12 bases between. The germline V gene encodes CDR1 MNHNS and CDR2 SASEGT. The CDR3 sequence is CASSEGGANYEQYF. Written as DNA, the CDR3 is TGTGCCAGCAGTGAGGGCGGAGCAAACTACGAGCAGTACTTC.

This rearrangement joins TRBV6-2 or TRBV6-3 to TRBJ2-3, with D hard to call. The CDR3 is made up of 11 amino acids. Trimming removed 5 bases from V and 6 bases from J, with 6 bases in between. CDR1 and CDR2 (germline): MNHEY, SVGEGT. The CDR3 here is CASSPNDTQYF. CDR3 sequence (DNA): TGTGCCAGCAGTCCCAACGATACGCAGTATTTT.

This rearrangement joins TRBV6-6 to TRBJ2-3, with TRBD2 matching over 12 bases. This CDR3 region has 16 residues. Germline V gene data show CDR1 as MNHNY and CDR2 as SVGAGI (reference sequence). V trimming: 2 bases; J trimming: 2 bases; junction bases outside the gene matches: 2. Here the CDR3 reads CASSYLAGGITDTQYF. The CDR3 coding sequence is TGTGCCAGCAGTTACCTAGCGGGGGGGATCACAGATACGCAGTATTTT.

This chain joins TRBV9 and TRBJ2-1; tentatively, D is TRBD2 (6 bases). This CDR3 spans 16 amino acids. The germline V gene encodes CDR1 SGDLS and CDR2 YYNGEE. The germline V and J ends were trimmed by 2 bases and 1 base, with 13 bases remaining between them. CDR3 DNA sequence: TGTGCCAGCAGCGTTGCGGGGCCTAATTCCTACAATGAGCAGTTCTTC. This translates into CASSVAGPNSYNEQFF.

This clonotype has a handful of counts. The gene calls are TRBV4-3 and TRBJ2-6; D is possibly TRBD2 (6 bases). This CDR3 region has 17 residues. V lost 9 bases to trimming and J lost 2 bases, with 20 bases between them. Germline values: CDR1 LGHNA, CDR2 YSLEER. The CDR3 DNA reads TGCGCCAGTGCGTGGCAAAGACTAGGGGCTGGGGCCAACGTCCTGACTTTC. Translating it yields CASAWQRLGAGANVLTF.